The next 19 T cell receptor beta chains were all read from a single sample in a study of T cell repertoires in cytomegalovirus infection. Each CDR3 protein is one row after TCRdb ran MiXCR on the reads. This sample has some 310,000 distinct CDR3 sequences, with around 25% found just once. What these receptors recognize is not known. The starting material was cultured PBMCs, obtained from culture after CMV antigen stimulation. These TCRs come from a human donor in good health (CMV status not recorded). Some clones in this sample may be carry-over from other donors' samples.

The chain has TRBV20-1 and TRBJ2-5, with 10 bases aligning to TRBD2. The V gene end was trimmed by 6 bases and the J gene end by 3 bases; junction bases not matched to a gene: 16. The CDR3 has 17 residues. Germline CDR1 is DFQATT and CDR2 is SNEGSKA (reference sequence). CDR3 loop: CSATDGLAGVWEETQYF. Written as DNA, the CDR3 is TGCAGTGCAACGGATGGTCTAGCGGGAGTTTGGGAAGAGACCCAGTACTTC.

This clonotype has a count of ten or more. V is TRBV7-2 and J is TRBJ2-7, with TRBD2 as a possible D gene (6 bases). V was trimmed by 1 base and J by 3 bases, leaving 10 bases between them. This CDR3 is built from 14 residues. Germline V gene lookup returns CDR1 SGHTA and CDR2 FQGNSA. The CDR3 DNA reads as TGTGCCAGCAGCTTAGGGCCGGGAGTCTACGAGCAGTACTTC. Amino acids: CASSLGPGVYEQYF.

The sample holds many counts of this clonotype. The CDR3 DNA follows: TGCGCCAGCAGCCAAGTCATCCTCCTCGCCGAGCAGTACTTC. Amino acid sequence: CASSQVILLAEQYF. V gene TRBV4-1 combines with J gene TRBJ2-7, with D uncertain. The CDR3 is 14 amino acids. The germline gives CDR1 MGHRA, CDR2 YSYEKL. The germline V and J ends were trimmed by 1 base and 6 bases, with 13 bases remaining between them.

This clonotype was detected ten times or more. The chain has TRBV6-1 and TRBJ2-7, with D perhaps being TRBD1 or TRBD2 (5 bases each). CDR3 length equals 14 residues. Trimming stripped 6 bases from V and 2 bases from J, with 14 bases between. Per the germline V gene, CDR1 is MNHNS and CDR2 is SASEGT. The CDR3 nucleotides read TGTGCCAGCAGAGATTGGGACGGGACCTACGAGCAGTACTTC. Encoded protein: CASRDWDGTYEQYF.

The chain couples TRBV7-2 to TRBJ1-6; TRBD1 is a possible D gene (5 bases). Germline assignment: CDR1 SGHTA and CDR2 FQGNSA. The CDR3 loop spans 15 amino acids. Trimming took off 1 base at V and 7 bases at J, with 11 bases between the two ends. The CDR3 sequence: CASSLDRGGNSPLHF. The CDR3 DNA sequence: TGTGCCAGCAGCTTAGACCGTGGGGGGAATTCACCCCTCCACTTT.

This sequence joins TRBV29-1 and TRBJ2-2; D gene ambiguous. Trimming stripped 6 bases from V and 7 bases from J, with 18 bases between. Germline CDR1 SQVTM, CDR2 ANQGSEA. The CDR3 has 14 amino acids. CDR3 in amino acids: CSVKETQPGGELFF. The DNA of the CDR3 is TGCAGCGTCAAGGAGACACAACCTGGCGGGGAGCTGTTTTTT.

The chain joins TRBV6-5 to TRBJ2-1; 9 bases agree with TRBD1. V lost 5 bases and J lost 3; bases outside the gene matches: 5. This CDR3 has 15 residues. CDR1 MNHEY and CDR2 SVGAGI come from the germline V gene. The CDR3 region is CASSTGGRSYNEQFF. Here the CDR3 DNA reads TGTGCCAGCAGTACAGGGGGCAGGAGCTACAATGAGCAGTTCTTC.

J is TRBJ2-4 and V is TRBV12-3 or TRBV12-4, with D possibly TRBD2 on 6 matching bases. Trimming pared 3 bases from V and 9 bases from J, leaving 15 bases between. The CDR3 sequence is 14 residues long. The CDR3 region is CASSFSGSGGIQYF. In DNA, the CDR3 is TGTGCCAGCAGTTTTAGCGGCTCCGGGGGCATTCAGTACTTC.

In this sample, this clonotype turned up a few times. V and J are TRBV11-1 and TRBJ1-1, with D possibly being TRBD1 (5 bases). Trimming removed 3 bases from V and 3 bases from J, with 11 bases in between. This CDR3 is 14 amino acids long. The germline V gene has CDR1 SGHAT and CDR2 FQDESV (reference sequence). DNA for the CDR3: TGTGCCAGCAGCTTCAGGGAGGGGTACACTGAAGCTTTCTTT. It yields the protein CASSFREGYTEAFF.

The chain is built from TRBV7-9 and TRBJ2-3; D uncertain. Germline V gene lookup returns CDR1 SEHNR and CDR2 FQNEAQ (reference sequence). Trimming stripped 3 bases from V and 5 bases from J, with 6 bases between. This CDR3 region has 12 residues. CDR3 in DNA: TGTGCCAGCAGCTTCCTAAGAGATACGCAGTATTTT. This translates into CASSFLRDTQYF.

The table lists this clonotype with a few counts. This chain joins TRBV6-2 or TRBV6-3 and TRBJ1-2; 8 positions match TRBD1. V lost 2 bases to trimming and J lost 7 bases; unmatched junction nucleotides: 21. Looked up from germline, CDR1 is MNHEY and CDR2 is SVGEGT. CDR3 length: 19 residues. For the CDR3, the DNA is TGTGCCAGCAGTTACCCTCGCGACCGAGACAGGGGACAAGCTATTGGCTACACCTTC. Residues: CASSYPRDRDRGQAIGYTF.

The chain links TRBV29-1 to TRBJ1-1; no clear D. The CDR3 extends over 14 amino acids. Per germline, CDR1 SQVTM and CDR2 ANQGSEA. Trimming shortened V by 5 bases and J by 4 bases, and 17 bases separated the two germline ends. Here the CDR3 DNA reads TGCAGCGTTTTCCCGGCGGGTGTGGGCACTGAAGCTTTCTTT. It specifies CSVFPAGVGTEAFF.

This clonotype was seen at least ten times. This rearrangement joins TRBV7-8 to TRBJ2-1; D unclear. The CDR3 runs 14 residues. Germline CDR1 is SGHVS and CDR2 is FQNEAQ. Trimming removed 1 base at V and 6 bases at J, with 10 bases between. CDR3 sequence (DNA): TGTGCCAGCAGCTTAGTAAGCCTTGCCAATGAGCAGTTCTTC. Protein sequence: CASSLVSLANEQFF. Supplemented by reference TRBV7-8 and TRBJ2-1, the full variable domain reads GAGVSQSPRYKVAKRGQDVALRCDPISGHVSLFWYQQALGQGPEFLTYFQNEAQLDKSGLPSDRFFAERPEGSVSTLKIQRTQQEDSAVYLCASSLVSLANEQFFGPGTRLTVL.

The rearrangement joins TRBV28 to TRBJ2-2; 10 bases match TRBD1. CDR3 size: 15 residues. CDR1 is MDHEN and CDR2 is SYDVKM in the germline V gene. With 8 bases clipped from V and 5 bases from J, the junction kept 8 bases outside the gene matches. CDR3 residues: CASPLDRGHTGELFF. The CDR3 coding sequence is TGTGCCAGCCCCCTCGACAGGGGGCATACCGGGGAGCTGTTTTTT.

This clonotype has more than one count but fewer than ten. The chain links TRBV12-3 or TRBV12-4 to TRBJ1-5; D is unclear. The CDR3 runs 14 residues. The V gene lost 1 base and the J gene lost 5 bases, with 9 bases spanning the gap. DNA for the CDR3: TGTGCCAGCAGTTTAGAGGCGTTCCATCAGCCCCAGCATTTT. Its protein is CASSLEAFHQPQHF.

This clonotype was detected many times. The chain links TRBV4-3 to TRBJ2-7, with TRBD2 identical over 10 bases. CDR3 length: 15 amino acids. In germline, CDR1 is LGHNA, CDR2 YSLEER. V dropped 1 base and J dropped 4; count of bases not matched to a gene: 4. The CDR3 region is CASSQVLAGWYEQYF. The CDR3 DNA sequence: TGCGCCAGCAGCCAAGTACTAGCGGGATGGTACGAGCAGTACTTC.

This clonotype has only a few counts. This chain connects TRBV28 to TRBJ1-4; TRBD1 aligns across 7 bases. The CDR3 sequence is 14 residues long. CDR1 is MDHEN, CDR2 SYDVKM, per germline. V lost 5 bases, J lost 6 bases, and 6 bases stayed unmatched. CDR3 bases: TGTGCCAGCAGTCCCAGGGGGGTTCATGAAAAACTGTTTTTT. Residues: CASSPRGVHEKLFF.

The chain has TRBV5-1 and TRBJ2-1; no clear D. The CDR3 has 13 amino acids. Looked up from germline, CDR1 is SGHRS and CDR2 is YFSETQ. Between the trimmed V and J ends, which lost 0 bases and 7 bases, there was a span of 8 bases. The CDR3 bases are TGCGCCAGCAGCTTGGAGAGTTGGAATGAGCAGTTCTTC. It translates to CASSLESWNEQFF.

Only a few counts were recorded for this clonotype. The chain combines TRBV18 with TRBJ2-3; 11 bases line up with TRBD2. Germline CDR1 is KGHSH and CDR2 is LQKENI. Trimming at V came to 0 bases and at J to 0 bases, leaving 2 bases not matched to a gene. The CDR3 runs to 17 residues. This CDR3 reads CASSPPWTSGSTDTQYF. CDR3 DNA sequence: TGTGCCAGCTCACCACCCTGGACTAGCGGGAGCACAGATACGCAGTATTTT. Drawing the rest from reference TRBV18 and TRBJ2-3, the complete variable domain is NAGVMQNPRHLVRRRGQEARLRCSPMKGHSHVYWYRQLPEEGLKFMVYLQKENIIDESGMPKERFSAEFPKEGPSILRIQQVVRGDSAAYFCASSPPWTSGSTDTQYFGPGTRLTVL.